The 22 T cell receptor beta chains below all came from one sample that was sequenced in a study of T cell responses to AZD1222 COVID-19 vaccine. Produced via immunoSEQ multiplex PCR; TCRdb's table is partial and in-frame only. The repertoire holds 170,000 or so clones, with 85% to 95% as singletons. This material consisted of peripheral blood, taken 28 days after the second dose of the MenACWY control vaccine. These receptors came from an adult who received the MenACWY meningococcal vaccine as a control.

The V call is TRBV3-1 (or the pseudogene TRBV3-2), the J call TRBJ2-7, with 10 bases identical to TRBD2. The trim removed 4 bases at V and 3 bases at J, leaving 3 bases unmatched. CDR3 length: 14 residues. Germline values: CDR1 LGHDT, CDR2 YNNKEL (reference sequence). The DNA of the CDR3 is TGTGCCAGCAGCCCAGCGGGGGGGCTCTACGAGCAGTACTTC. Translation: CASSPAGGLYEQYF.

The rearrangement uses TRBV6-6 and TRBJ1-2; 7 bases fit TRBD1. Trimming removed 5 bases from V and 1 base from J; junction bases left unmatched: 4. There are 14 residues in the CDR3. Germline-derived CDR1 and CDR2 are MNHNY and SVGAGI (reference sequence). CDR3 in amino acids: CASSLGQLNYGYTF. In nucleotides, the CDR3 is TGTGCCAGCAGTCTGGGACAGCTTAACTATGGCTACACCTTC.

The chain has TRBV27 and TRBJ1-1; D may be TRBD1 (5 bases). Trimming left V 5 bases short and J 8 bases short, with 15 bases between. The CDR3 is 13 amino acids. Germline V lookup: CDR1 MNHEY, CDR2 SMNVEV (reference sequence). The CDR3 DNA follows: TGTGCCAGCAGTCTAGGAACAGGCATCGAAGCTTTCTTT. Residues: CASSLGTGIEAFF.

The chain couples TRBV5-6 to TRBJ2-2; no reliable D call. V was pared by 0 bases and J by 1 base, with 4 bases between. The CDR3 runs 14 residues. The V gene's germline CDR1 is SGHDT and CDR2 YYEEEE. This chain's CDR3 is CASSLVQNTGELFF. The CDR3 DNA follows: TGTGCCAGCAGCTTGGTACAGAACACCGGGGAGCTGTTTTTT.

The V gene is TRBV7-9, the J gene TRBJ1-2; D gene ambiguous. Germline assignment: CDR1 SEHNR and CDR2 FQNEAQ (reference sequence). CDR3 length equals 12 residues. The ends were cut back, 5 bases at V and 4 bases at J, with 8 bases in the middle. CDR3 coding DNA: TGTGCCAGCAGCGGAGCTACCTATGGCTACACCTTC. This sequence encodes CASSGATYGYTF.

The rearrangement links TRBV7-2 to TRBJ1-1; weak D call: TRBD1 (6 bases). Per the germline V gene, CDR1 is SGHTA and CDR2 is FQGNSA. The CDR3 is made up of 16 amino acids. Trimming left V 5 bases short and J 2 bases short, with 18 bases between. The CDR3 coding sequence is TGTGCCAGCAGCCCAAGACAGGAAACCTTCAACACTGAAGCTTTCTTT. It translates to CASSPRQETFNTEAFF.

The genes are TRBV5-5 and TRBJ1-1; the D gene is possibly TRBD1 (6 bases). This CDR3 has 15 amino acids. CDR1 is SGHKS, CDR2 YYEKEE, per germline (reference sequence). The V and J ends lost 1 base and 0 bases respectively, with 10 bases between them. CDR3 bases: TGTGCCAGCAGCTTGCCACAGGGCATGAACACTGAAGCTTTCTTT. The encoded protein is CASSLPQGMNTEAFF. The whole variable domain, filled in from reference TRBV5-5 and TRBJ1-1, reads DAGVTQSPTHLIKTRGQQVTLRCSPISGHKSVSWYQQVLGQGPQFIFQYYEKEERGRGNFPDRFSARQFPNYSSELNVNALLLGDSALYLCASSLPQGMNTEAFFGQGTRLTVV.

The rearrangement uses TRBV3-1 (or the pseudogene TRBV3-2) and TRBJ1-1; D is ambiguous. Trimming pared 1 base from V and 1 base from J, leaving 7 bases between. CDR3 length equals 14 residues. The germline V gene encodes CDR1 LGHDT and CDR2 YNNKEL (reference sequence). The CDR3 here is CASSQVTANTEAFF. The CDR3 region has the DNA TGTGCCAGCAGCCAAGTTACCGCGAACACTGAAGCTTTCTTT.

The chain joins TRBV7-2 to TRBJ2-1; D possibly matches TRBD1 or TRBD2 (5 bases each). CDR1 SGHTA and CDR2 FQGNSA come from the germline V gene. Trimming cost V 0 bases and J 8 bases, with 17 bases left between them. This CDR3 region has 16 residues. This CDR3 reads CASSLAALGLGDEQFF. The CDR3 DNA reads TGTGCCAGCAGCTTAGCAGCCCTGGGGTTGGGGGATGAGCAGTTCTTC.

CDR3 nucleotides: TGTGCCAGCAGTCGAGACAGTCGAGGCTACACCTTC. It is translated as CASSRDSRGYTF. The chain is built from TRBV9 and TRBJ1-2; TRBD1 might be the D (5 bases). Germline CDR1 and CDR2: SGDLS and YYNGEE. The CDR3 consists of 12 residues. Trimming pared 5 bases from V and 8 bases from J, leaving 13 bases between.

This sequence joins TRBV10-1 and TRBJ2-7; D gene unclear. V lost 3 bases to trimming and J lost 4 bases, with 13 bases between them. Germline loops: CDR1 WNHNN, CDR2 SYGVQD (reference sequence). CDR3 length: 14 amino acids. In nucleotides, the CDR3 is TGCGCCAGCAGTGAAACGGCAGGCTTGTACGAGCAGTACTTC. It yields the protein CASSETAGLYEQYF.

The chain carries TRBV2 and TRBJ2-2; the D is unclear. The V gene lost 0 bases and the J gene lost 4 bases, with 9 bases spanning the gap. Germline CDR1 SNHLY, CDR2 FYNNEI. The CDR3 runs to 15 residues. The CDR3: CASSEALPPTGELFF. The CDR3 region has the DNA TGTGCCAGCAGTGAAGCGCTTCCCCCCACCGGGGAGCTGTTTTTT.

The chain has TRBV5-1 and TRBJ1-2, with 7 nucleotides matching TRBD1. Germline CDR1 and CDR2: SGHRS and YFSETQ. This CDR3 comprises 14 residues. The V gene end was trimmed by 3 bases and the J gene end by 5 bases; junction bases not matched to a gene: 7. The CDR3 loop reads CASSSSVQGYGYTF. The DNA of the CDR3 is TGCGCCAGCAGCTCTTCGGTACAGGGGTATGGCTACACCTTC.

The rearrangement uses TRBV2 and TRBJ1-5, with D possibly matching TRBD1 (6 bases). Trimming left V 4 bases short and J 9 bases short, with 16 bases between. The germline V gene encodes CDR1 SNHLY and CDR2 FYNNEI. The CDR3 contains 14 residues. The CDR3 loop is CASSGQALGGPQHF. The CDR3 nucleotides are TGTGCCAGCAGTGGACAGGCCCTCGGTGGGCCCCAGCATTTT.

This clone was observed once. V gene TRBV7-3 combines with J gene TRBJ1-5; no firm D call. The germline V gene encodes CDR1 SGHTA and CDR2 FQGTGA. This CDR3 has 13 amino acids. With 0 bases removed from V and 7 bases from J, the gap between germline ends came to 7 bases. The CDR3 loop is CASSLTPEQPQHF. CDR3 coding DNA: TGTGCCAGCAGCTTAACGCCTGAGCAGCCCCAGCATTTT.

This chain uses TRBV6-2 or TRBV6-3 with TRBJ1-2; D possibly corresponds to TRBD1 (5 bases). The V end was cut by 5 bases, the J end by 6 bases, with 25 bases between. Germline V gives CDR1 MNHEY, CDR2 SVGEGT. The CDR3 runs 17 residues. The CDR3 nucleotides are TGTGCCAGCAGTCCATACAGAACTCAGGGAAATGCTGATGGCTACACCTTC. Its protein product is CASSPYRTQGNADGYTF.

This clone has just one count. The J gene is TRBJ1-2, the V gene TRBV6-5; D ambiguous. This CDR3 spans 12 amino acids. Trimming stripped 6 bases from V and 3 bases from J, with 8 bases between. Germline V gene data show CDR1 as MNHEY and CDR2 as SVGAGI. CDR3 coding DNA: TGTGCCAGCAGCCGCGGCGACTATGGCTACACCTTC. Translated: CASSRGDYGYTF.

The genes are TRBV4-2 and TRBJ2-1; 15 bases match TRBD2. V lost 4 bases, J lost 6 bases, and 4 bases stayed unmatched. This CDR3 contains 16 residues. The V gene's germline CDR1 is LGHNA and CDR2 YNFKEQ. Written as DNA, the CDR3 is TGTGCCAGCAGCCGAGGACTAGCGGGGGGGATCAATGAGCAGTTCTTC. This codes for CASSRGLAGGINEQFF.

The rearrangement joins TRBV19 to TRBJ1-4; perhaps TRBD1 as D (5 bases). Germline lookup yields CDR1 LNHDA and CDR2 SQIVND (reference sequence). This CDR3 has 14 residues. The V gene lost 4 bases and the J gene lost 7 bases, with 13 bases spanning the gap. CDR3 nucleotide sequence: TGTGCCAGTAGTACTCAGGGCGGGAGTGAAAAACTGTTTTTT. Protein: CASSTQGGSEKLFF.

The chain recombines TRBV5-4 with TRBJ1-1; TRBD1 might be the D (5 bases). Germline V gene lookup returns CDR1 SGHNT and CDR2 YYREEE (reference sequence). V dropped 0 bases and J dropped 2 bases, with 11 bases sitting between them. CDR3 length equals 15 residues. DNA of the CDR3: TGTGCCAGCAGCTTGGGTGGGGCGACTAACACTGAAGCTTTCTTT. Protein product: CASSLGGATNTEAFF. The complete variable domain, with remaining parts taken from reference TRBV5-4 and TRBJ1-1, reads ETGVTQSPTHLIKTRGQQVTLRCSSQSGHNTVSWYQQALGQGPQFIFQYYREEENGRGNFPPRFSGLQFPNYSSELNVNALELDDSALYLCASSLGGATNTEAFFGQGTRLTVV.

The gene calls are TRBV29-1 and TRBJ1-2, with D perhaps TRBD1 (5 bases). The germline V gene has CDR1 SQVTM and CDR2 ANQGSEA. There are 12 residues in the CDR3. CDR3 sequence: CSGYEGILGYTF. The CDR3 region has the DNA TGCAGTGGGTATGAGGGGATCCTTGGCTACACCTTC.

The chain joins TRBV5-1 to TRBJ1-3; the D gene is possibly TRBD1 (6 bases). Germline V gene lookup returns CDR1 SGHRS and CDR2 YFSETQ. Between the trimmed V and J ends, which lost 4 bases and 13 bases, there was a span of 15 bases. The CDR3 contains 12 residues. Here the CDR3 reads CASSPGQSPIYF. CDR3 in DNA: TGCGCCAGCAGCCCCGGACAGTCACCGATATATTTT. The variable domain in full, completed from reference TRBV5-1 and TRBJ1-3, reads KAGVTQTPRYLIKTRGQQVTLSCSPISGHRSVSWYQQTPGQGLQFLFEYFSETQRNKGNFPGRFSGRQFSNSRSEMNVSTLELGDSALYLCASSPGQSPIYFGEGSWLTVV.